This TCR beta chain originates from a study of early T cells in non-severe SARS-CoV-2 infection. Study summary: Whole-blood bulk RNA, unsorted, was sequenced, and chains were unpaired.

As to this clonotype: Its antigen is still unknown.

This CDR3 spans 13 amino acids. The V and J ends lost 7 bases and 4 bases respectively, with 13 bases between them. cDNA molecules, individually, were tagged with unique molecular identifiers. TCRdb re-called the 5' RACE reads through MiXCR, storing one row per CDR3 protein. The profile shows around 50,000 distinct CDR3 sequences, 7% to 10% of them singletons. Broader study findings: Missing private and CD4 specificities, VDJdb matching favored anti-spike CD8 responses.

The TCR originated in an adult who was a healthcare worker with PCR-confirmed SARS-CoV-2 infection or an uninfected control (not recorded which). The chain has TRBV12-3 or TRBV12-4 and TRBJ1-1; D perhaps matches TRBD1 (5 bases). The sequencing sample was made of whole blood. The CDR3 loop is CASTADGATEAFF. Here the CDR3 DNA reads TGTGCCAGCACCGCGGACGGGGCCACTGAAGCTTTCTTT.